The 32 T cell receptor beta chains listed next were all sequenced from one sample in a study of T cell repertoires in cytomegalovirus infection. One entry per CDR3 protein results from TCRdb running MiXCR on the reads. The profile shows approximately 160,000 distinct CDR3 sequences, approximately 17% of them singletons. Material for sequencing was CD8+ T cells from PBMCs. The receptors stem from a human donor in good health (CMV status not recorded). Some clones in this sample may be carry-over from other donors' samples.

This sequence joins TRBV7-9 and TRBJ2-1; 9 nucleotides line up with TRBD1. Per germline, CDR1 SEHNR and CDR2 FQNEAQ (reference sequence). The CDR3 sequence is 15 residues long. The V segment lost 5 bases and the J segment 7 bases; nucleotides outside the gene matches: 9. The CDR3 reads CASSEPGTGRNEQFF. The DNA for the CDR3 is TGTGCCAGCAGCGAACCCGGGACAGGGAGGAATGAGCAGTTCTTC. Variable domain in full (rest from reference TRBV7-9 and TRBJ2-1): DTGVSQNPRHKITKRGQNVTFRCDPISEHNRLYWYRQTLGQGPEFLTYFQNEAQLEKSRLLSDRFSAERPKGSFSTLEIQRTEQGDSAMYLCASSEPGTGRNEQFFGPGTRLTVL.

This clonotype showed up just a few times. V usage is TRBV5-5 and J usage is TRBJ1-2; TRBD1 matches 7 bases. Germline V gives CDR1 SGHKS, CDR2 YYEKEE (reference sequence). The CDR3 is 18 amino acids. The junction had 12 bases not matched to a gene; V was cut back by 1 base and J by 0 bases. Here the CDR3 DNA reads TGTGCCAGCAGCTTGCACGAGTGGGCAGGGGGTTCTAACTATGGCTACACCTTC. It encodes CASSLHEWAGGSNYGYTF.

This sequence joins TRBV5-1 and TRBJ2-1; D perhaps matches TRBD2 (5 bases). V was trimmed by 3 bases and J by 3 bases, leaving 10 bases between them. The CDR3 runs to 14 residues. The V gene's germline CDR1 is SGHRS and CDR2 YFSETQ. The chain's CDR3 is CASSWTGFYNEQFF. CDR3 DNA: TGCGCCAGCAGCTGGACGGGGTTCTACAATGAGCAGTTCTTC.

This clonotype was counted only a few times. V gene TRBV6-5 combines with J gene TRBJ2-3, with D possibly matching TRBD2 (5 bases). From germline, CDR1 is MNHEY and CDR2 SVGAGI. V dropped 0 bases and J dropped 5 bases, with 6 bases sitting between them. CDR3 length equals 13 residues. The chain's CDR3 is CASSYSEEDTQYF. The CDR3 DNA follows: TGTGCCAGCAGTTACTCGGAGGAAGATACGCAGTATTTT.

This clonotype came up a few times. The CDR3 spells CASSPYYTTGRDTEAFF. The CDR3, as DNA: TGTGCCAGCAGCCCCTACTACACGACAGGCCGAGACACTGAAGCTTTCTTT. The rearrangement joins TRBV6-2 or TRBV6-3 to TRBJ1-1; D perhaps matches TRBD1 (6 bases). The CDR3 is 17 residues long. CDR1 and CDR2 (germline): MNHEY, SVGEGT. Trimming removed 6 bases at V and 3 bases at J, with 23 bases between.

The J gene is TRBJ1-2, the V gene TRBV7-9; 8 bases map to TRBD1. In germline, CDR1 is SEHNR, CDR2 FQNEAQ (reference sequence). V was clipped by 4 bases and J by 0 bases; unmatched bases: 7. CDR3 length equals 16 residues. The CDR3 sequence is CASSYAGQDSNYGYTF. DNA of the CDR3: TGTGCCAGCAGCTACGCGGGACAGGACTCTAACTATGGCTACACCTTC.

This clonotype was seen only a few times. V and J are TRBV7-8 and TRBJ2-1; D gene ambiguous. Germline-derived CDR1 and CDR2 are SGHVS and FQNEAQ. The V and J ends lost 7 bases and 5 bases respectively, with 15 bases between them. The CDR3 is 14 residues long. The CDR3 nucleotides are TGTGCCAGCATCCCTAGGTGGAATGACAATGAGCAGTTCTTC. Its translation: CASIPRWNDNEQFF.

This clonotype was seen a handful of times. V and J are TRBV24-1 and TRBJ2-1, with D unclear. V lost 0 bases and J lost 9, with 2 bases in between. The CDR3 sequence is 11 residues long. Germline assignment: CDR1 KGHDR and CDR2 SFDVKD. The CDR3 DNA follows: TGTGCCACCAGTGATTTGCTTGAGCAGTTCTTC. Translating gives CATSDLLEQFF.

The CDR3 protein is CASSSGTNAPSSYEQYF. CDR3 nucleotide sequence: TGTGCCAGCAGCTCAGGAACCAACGCTCCCTCCTCCTACGAGCAGTACTTC. The chain carries TRBV7-2 and TRBJ2-7, with unresolved D. The V and J ends lost 4 bases and 0 bases respectively, with 19 bases between them. The CDR3 runs 17 residues. Germline V gene data show CDR1 as SGHTA and CDR2 as FQGNSA.

The J gene is TRBJ2-3, the V gene TRBV7-8, with a tentative D call TRBD2 (5 bases). V was clipped by 0 bases and J by 5 bases, with 9 bases between them. The CDR3 length is 14 residues. The germline gives CDR1 SGHVS, CDR2 FQNEAQ. In nucleotides, the CDR3 is TGTGCCAGCAGCTTAGCGGGAGCTGGAGATACGCAGTATTTT. This gives the protein CASSLAGAGDTQYF.

This chain uses TRBV9 with TRBJ2-3, with 14 positions matching TRBD2. There are 16 residues in the CDR3. Germline V gives CDR1 SGDLS, CDR2 YYNGEE. J was trimmed by 4 bases and V by 4 bases; bases with no gene match: 5. The CDR3 is CASSTRTSGGSDTQYF. The DNA of the CDR3 is TGTGCCAGCAGCACCCGGACTAGCGGGGGGTCAGATACGCAGTATTTT.

This clonotype was recorded a few times. V and J are TRBV29-1 and TRBJ2-7; weak D call: TRBD2 (6 bases). The CDR3 length is 12 residues. With 0 bases removed from V and 5 bases from J, the gap between germline ends came to 8 bases. Per the germline V gene, CDR1 is SQVTM and CDR2 is ANQGSEA. CDR3 amino acids: CSVEDGGDEQYF. CDR3 nucleotides: TGCAGCGTTGAAGACGGGGGAGACGAGCAGTACTTC.

In this sample, this clonotype turned up a few times. This chain connects TRBV10-3 to TRBJ2-7; TRBD2 matches 7 bases. Germline lookup yields CDR1 ENHRY and CDR2 SYGVKD. The CDR3 consists of 16 residues. The V and J ends lost 0 bases and 5 bases, in that order; junction bases with no gene match: 10. The CDR3 here is CAISESIGSGQNEQYV. The CDR3 DNA is TGTGCCATCAGTGAGTCGATCGGTAGCGGGCAGAACGAGCAGTACGTC.

V and J are TRBV7-8 and TRBJ2-1; TRBD2 matches 7 bases. This CDR3 is 17 amino acids long. The V and J ends lost 5 bases and 3 bases, in that order; junction bases with no gene match: 13. Germline loops: CDR1 SGHVS, CDR2 FQNEAQ. Here the CDR3 reads CASSPLVPGLLYNEQFF. In DNA, the CDR3 is TGTGCCAGCAGCCCCTTGGTCCCGGGACTACTCTACAATGAGCAGTTCTTC.

This clonotype showed up just a few times. V usage is TRBV6-5 and J usage is TRBJ1-1; D remains ambiguous. Germline CDR1 and CDR2: MNHEY and SVGAGI. V was cut by 6 bases and J by 0 bases, with 8 bases left in between. The CDR3 consists of 13 residues. The CDR3 protein is CASRSPLNTEAFF. The CDR3 region has the DNA TGTGCCAGCAGGAGTCCGTTGAACACTGAAGCTTTCTTT.

The chain has TRBV7-2 and TRBJ2-7, with 9 bases that match TRBD2. Germline assignment: CDR1 SGHTA and CDR2 FQGNSA. The CDR3 extends over 15 amino acids. The V gene end was trimmed by 1 base and the J gene end by 2 bases; junction bases not matched to a gene: 3. The DNA of the CDR3 is TGTGCCAGCAGCTTAGTGGCTAGCGGGACCTACGAGCAGTACTTC. Encoded protein: CASSLVASGTYEQYF.

This clonotype was detected only a few times. The gene calls are TRBV2 and TRBJ2-7; weak D call: TRBD2 (6 bases). V lost 7 bases, J lost 6 bases, and 19 bases lay in between. From germline, CDR1 is SNHLY and CDR2 FYNNEI. The CDR3 is 14 residues long. The CDR3 reads CASIGGRGPTEQYF. The CDR3 DNA sequence: TGTGCCAGCATTGGGGGGAGAGGCCCCACCGAGCAGTACTTC.

J is TRBJ2-7 and V is TRBV27; no firm D call. CDR1 is MNHEY and CDR2 is SMNVEV in the germline V gene (reference sequence). The germline V and J ends were trimmed by 4 bases and 7 bases, with 14 bases remaining between them. This CDR3 region has 13 residues. The CDR3 reads CASSSRAPWEQYF. CDR3 sequence (DNA): TGTGCCAGCAGTTCTCGGGCCCCGTGGGAGCAGTACTTC.

This clonotype was observed a few times. The chain carries TRBV24-1 and TRBJ2-1, with 10 bases fitting TRBD2. Trimming at V came to 3 bases and at J to 0 bases, leaving 10 bases not matched to a gene. CDR3 length: 19 amino acids. Germline assignment: CDR1 KGHDR and CDR2 SFDVKD. The CDR3 sequence is CATSDPTSGSSSSYNEQFF. The CDR3 nucleotides are TGTGCCACCAGTGATCCGACTAGCGGGTCCTCAAGCTCCTACAATGAGCAGTTCTTC.

This clonotype was observed a few times. The chain carries TRBV4-2 and TRBJ2-2; 7 bases fit TRBD2. The CDR3 runs to 19 residues. Germline V CDR1 and CDR2: LGHNA, YNFKEQ. The trim removed 0 bases at V and 1 base at J, leaving 11 bases unmatched. The CDR3 bases are TGTGCCAGCAGCCAAGACACCCCGGGGGAGCGGGAGAACACCGGGGAGCTGTTTTTT. Encoded protein: CASSQDTPGERENTGELFF.

The chain carries TRBV28 and TRBJ2-7; tentatively, D is TRBD1 (6 bases). The CDR3 is made up of 15 amino acids. CDR1 is MDHEN, CDR2 SYDVKM, per germline. V was pared by 5 bases and J by 2 bases, with 16 bases between. Here the CDR3 reads CASSGTGWVPYEQYF. CDR3 nucleotides: TGTGCCAGCAGTGGTACAGGGTGGGTACCCTACGAGCAGTACTTC.

The chain is built from TRBV15 and TRBJ1-3; D ambiguous. Trimming removed 0 bases at V and 0 bases at J, with 6 bases between. The length of the CDR3 is 15 residues. Germline CDR1 reads LNHNV; CDR2 reads YYDKDF (reference sequence). The chain's CDR3 is CATSRDRNSGNTIYF. The CDR3 DNA sequence: TGTGCCACCAGCAGAGACCGTAACTCTGGAAACACCATATATTTT.

CDR3 in DNA: TGTGCCAGCAGCCGGACAGGGGGCAGCCAAGAGACCCAGTACTTC. As protein: CASSRTGGSQETQYF. The chain is built from TRBV7-9 and TRBJ2-5; 11 nucleotides line up with TRBD1. The V gene's germline CDR1 is SEHNR and CDR2 FQNEAQ (reference sequence). CDR3 length: 15 residues. V was pared by 5 bases and J by 1 base, with 3 bases of the junction left unmatched.

This clonotype came up once. The V gene is TRBV10-3, the J gene TRBJ2-1; 10 bases line up with TRBD2. The germline V gene encodes CDR1 ENHRY and CDR2 SYGVKD. This CDR3 comprises 19 residues. Trimming removed 0 bases from V and 6 bases from J; junction bases left unmatched: 14. In DNA form, the CDR3 reads TGTGCCATCAGTGAGTCTACGTGGCTAGCGGGAGAAAAGACCAATGAGCAGTTCTTC. It yields the protein CAISESTWLAGEKTNEQFF.

The rearrangement joins TRBV7-2 to TRBJ2-5, with D possibly matching TRBD1 (6 bases). The CDR3 extends over 14 amino acids. Germline assignment: CDR1 SGHTA and CDR2 FQGNSA. Trimming took off 5 bases at V and 2 bases at J, with 12 bases between the two ends. This CDR3 is CASSPHREQETQYF. The CDR3, as DNA: TGTGCCAGCAGCCCCCACAGGGAACAAGAGACCCAGTACTTC.

This chain joins TRBV20-1 and TRBJ2-1; D remains ambiguous. From germline, CDR1 is DFQATT and CDR2 SNEGSKA (reference sequence). The CDR3 totals 11 residues. V dropped 0 bases and J dropped 10 bases, with 7 bases sitting between them. CDR3 sequence (DNA): TGCAGTGCTAGAGATGGCCAGGAGCAGTTCTTC. It codes for CSARDGQEQFF.

The chain joins TRBV7-9 to TRBJ2-3; 9 bases line up with TRBD1. CDR3 length: 18 amino acids. J gave up 0 bases and V 4 bases, and 11 bases lay outside the gene matches. The germline V gene has CDR1 SEHNR and CDR2 FQNEAQ (reference sequence). The DNA of the CDR3 is TGTGCCAGCAGCTCGGGACAGGGAATCGGTTCTAGCACAGATACGCAGTATTTT. It yields the protein CASSSGQGIGSSTDTQYF. Combining the CDR3 with reference TRBV7-9 and TRBJ2-3 gives the whole variable domain DTGVSQNPRHKITKRGQNVTFRCDPISEHNRLYWYRQTLGQGPEFLTYFQNEAQLEKSRLLSDRFSAERPKGSFSTLEIQRTEQGDSAMYLCASSSGQGIGSSTDTQYFGPGTRLTVL.

This clonotype was seen only a few times. This sequence joins TRBV7-8 and TRBJ1-2; the D gene is possibly TRBD1 (5 bases). The V gene lost 4 bases and the J gene lost 6 bases, with 21 bases spanning the gap. This CDR3 contains 16 residues. CDR1 SGHVS and CDR2 FQNEAQ come from the germline V gene. CDR3 protein: CASSSAWVGVTNGYTF. As DNA, the CDR3 is TGTGCCAGCAGCTCAGCCTGGGTGGGGGTTACCAATGGCTACACCTTC.

The chain joins TRBV6-2 or TRBV6-3 to TRBJ2-7, with D possibly being TRBD1 (6 bases). The CDR3 contains 13 residues. Between the trimmed V and J ends, which lost 5 bases and 3 bases, there was a span of 11 bases. The germline V gene has CDR1 MNHEY and CDR2 SVGEGT. For the CDR3, the DNA is TGTGCCAGCAGTGCCACAGGGTTCTACGAGCAGTACTTC. The encoded protein is CASSATGFYEQYF.

Concerning this clonotype itself: Mismatch with germline at one junction end may stem from a read error. The V call is TRBV15, the J call TRBJ2-7; the match to TRBD2 covers 7 bases. Per germline, CDR1 LNHNV and CDR2 YYDKDF (reference sequence). The CDR3 extends over 11 amino acids. CDR3 protein: CATSGGDFPRF. The CDR3, as DNA: TGTGCCACCAGCGGGGGGGACTTTCCTCGCTTC. The full variable domain, with the rest looked up from reference TRBV15 and TRBJ2-7, is DAMVIQNPRYQVTQFGKPVTLSCSQTLNHNVMYWYQQKSSQAPKLLFHYYDKDFNNEADTPDNFQSRRPNTSFCFLDIRSPGLGDTAMYLCATSGGDFPRFGPGTRLTVT.

This clonotype has a count of ten or more. The chain links TRBV7-9 to TRBJ2-1; possible D gene TRBD2, 5 bases. The germline V gene encodes CDR1 SEHNR and CDR2 FQNEAQ (reference sequence). This CDR3 has 14 residues. V dropped 7 bases and J dropped 4 bases, with 14 bases sitting between them. The CDR3 region has the DNA TGTGCCAGCAACCTAGAGGGCTATTACAATGAGCAGTTCTTC. Translating gives CASNLEGYYNEQFF.

The V call is TRBV7-2, the J call TRBJ1-2, with D tentatively TRBD1 (6 bases). There are 12 residues in the CDR3. V gave up 5 bases and J gave up 7 bases, with 11 bases separating them. Germline V CDR1 and CDR2: SGHTA, FQGNSA. CDR3: CASSTYRAGYTF. CDR3 coding DNA: TGTGCCAGCAGCACCTACAGGGCTGGCTACACCTTC. The whole variable domain, remainder taken from reference TRBV7-2 and TRBJ1-2, is GAGVSQSPSNKVTEKGKDVELRCDPISGHTALYWYRQSLGQGLEFLIYFQGNSAPDKSGLPSDRFSAERTGGSVSTLTIQRTQQEDSAVYLCASSTYRAGYTFGSGTRLTVV.